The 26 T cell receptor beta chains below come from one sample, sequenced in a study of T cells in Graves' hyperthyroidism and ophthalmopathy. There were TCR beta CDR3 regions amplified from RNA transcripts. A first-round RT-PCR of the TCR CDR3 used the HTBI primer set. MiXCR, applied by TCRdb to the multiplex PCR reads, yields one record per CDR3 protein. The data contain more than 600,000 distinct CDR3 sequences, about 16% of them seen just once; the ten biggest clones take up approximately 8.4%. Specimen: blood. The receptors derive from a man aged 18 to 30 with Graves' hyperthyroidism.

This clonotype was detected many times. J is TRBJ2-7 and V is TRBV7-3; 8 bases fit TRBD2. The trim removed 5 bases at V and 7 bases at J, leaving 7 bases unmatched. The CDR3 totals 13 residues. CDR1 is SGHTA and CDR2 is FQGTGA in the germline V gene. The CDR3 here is CASSLGTSEEQYF. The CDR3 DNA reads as TGTGCCAGCAGCCTAGGGACTAGTGAGGAGCAGTACTTC. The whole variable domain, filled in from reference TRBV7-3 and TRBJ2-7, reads GAGVSQTPSNKVTEKGKYVELRCDPISGHTALYWYRQSLGQGPEFLIYFQGTGAADDSGLPNDRFFAVRPEGSVSTLKIQRTERGDSAVYLCASSLGTSEEQYFGPGTRLTVT.

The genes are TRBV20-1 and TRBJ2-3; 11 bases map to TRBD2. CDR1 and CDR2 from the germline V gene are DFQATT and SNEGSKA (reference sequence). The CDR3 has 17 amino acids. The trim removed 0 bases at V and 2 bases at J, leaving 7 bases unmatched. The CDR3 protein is CSARDRFSGRATDTQYF. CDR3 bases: TGCAGTGCTAGAGATCGATTTAGCGGGAGGGCCACAGATACGCAGTATTTT.

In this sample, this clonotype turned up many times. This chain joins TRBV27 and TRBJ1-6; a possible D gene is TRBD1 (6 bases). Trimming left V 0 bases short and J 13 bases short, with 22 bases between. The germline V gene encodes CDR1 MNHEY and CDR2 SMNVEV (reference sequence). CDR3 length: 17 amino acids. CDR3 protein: CASSLSVQGGYPFPLHF. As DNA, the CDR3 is TGTGCCAGCAGTTTATCCGTACAGGGCGGGTATCCGTTCCCCCTCCACTTT.

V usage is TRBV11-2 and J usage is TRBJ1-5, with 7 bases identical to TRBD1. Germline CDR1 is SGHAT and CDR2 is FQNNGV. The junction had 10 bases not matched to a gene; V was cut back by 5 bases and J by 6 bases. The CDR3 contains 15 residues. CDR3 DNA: TGTGCCAGCAGCCTGCGACAGGGTTTTGGTCAGCCCCAGCATTTT. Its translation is CASSLRQGFGQPQHF.

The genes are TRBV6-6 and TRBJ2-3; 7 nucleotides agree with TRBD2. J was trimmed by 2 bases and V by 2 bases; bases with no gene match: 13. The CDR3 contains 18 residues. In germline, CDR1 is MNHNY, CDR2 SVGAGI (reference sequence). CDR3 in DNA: TGTGCCAGCAGTTACGGGCGAGGTAGCGGGTCACTCACAGATACGCAGTATTTT. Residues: CASSYGRGSGSLTDTQYF.

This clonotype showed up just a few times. CDR3 loop: CATSGSGGSYEQYF. In nucleotides, the CDR3 is TGTGCCACCTCTGGGTCCGGGGGCTCCTACGAGCAGTACTTC. This chain connects TRBV19 to TRBJ2-7; tentative D call: TRBD2 (6 bases). This CDR3 comprises 14 residues. In germline, CDR1 is LNHDA, CDR2 SQIVND (reference sequence). V was shortened by 10 bases and J by 0 bases, with 16 bases between the two germline ends.

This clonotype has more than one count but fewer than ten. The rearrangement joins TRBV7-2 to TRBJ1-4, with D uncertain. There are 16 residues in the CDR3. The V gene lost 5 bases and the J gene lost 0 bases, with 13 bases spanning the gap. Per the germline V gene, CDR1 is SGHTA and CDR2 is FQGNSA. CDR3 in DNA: TGTGCCAGCAGCCCAGACATCGTAGCAACTAATGAAAAACTGTTTTTT. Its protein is CASSPDIVATNEKLFF.

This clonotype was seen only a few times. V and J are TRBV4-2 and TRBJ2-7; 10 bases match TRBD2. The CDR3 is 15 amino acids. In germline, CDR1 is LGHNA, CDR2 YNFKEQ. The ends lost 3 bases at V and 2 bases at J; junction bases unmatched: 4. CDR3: CASSQTSGPTYEQYF. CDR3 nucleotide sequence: TGTGCCAGCAGCCAGACTAGCGGGCCTACCTACGAGCAGTACTTC.

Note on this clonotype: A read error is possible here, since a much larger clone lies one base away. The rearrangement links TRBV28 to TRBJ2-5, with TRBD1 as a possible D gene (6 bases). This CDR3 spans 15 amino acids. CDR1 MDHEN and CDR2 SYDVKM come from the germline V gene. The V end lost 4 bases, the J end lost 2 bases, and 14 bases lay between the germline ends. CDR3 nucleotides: TGTGCCAGCAGTTCTCCCAGGGGAGCTCAAGAGACCCAGTACTTC. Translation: CASSSPRGAQETQYF.

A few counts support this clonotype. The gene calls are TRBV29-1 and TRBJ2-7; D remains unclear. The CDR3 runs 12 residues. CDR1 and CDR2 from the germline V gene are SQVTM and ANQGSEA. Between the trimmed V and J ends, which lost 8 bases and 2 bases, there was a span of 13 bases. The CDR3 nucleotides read TGCAGCATAATAGTGTCGCCCTACGAGCAGTACTTC. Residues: CSIIVSPYEQYF.

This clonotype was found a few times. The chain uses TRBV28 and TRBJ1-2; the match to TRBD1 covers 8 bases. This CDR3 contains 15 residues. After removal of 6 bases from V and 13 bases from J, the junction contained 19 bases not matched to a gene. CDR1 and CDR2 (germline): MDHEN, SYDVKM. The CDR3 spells CASSLLGTGATRSTF. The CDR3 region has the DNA TGTGCCAGCAGCCTCCTGGGGACAGGAGCAACGAGGTCCACCTTC.

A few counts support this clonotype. CDR3 DNA: TGCAGTGCTAGAGACCAGGGGGCGGCGAACACTGAAGCTTTCTTT. This translates into CSARDQGAANTEAFF. The chain couples TRBV20-1 to TRBJ1-1; 8 bases are shared with TRBD1. The germline V gene encodes CDR1 DFQATT and CDR2 SNEGSKA (reference sequence). This CDR3 has 15 amino acids. The trim removed 0 bases at V and 1 base at J, leaving 4 bases unmatched.

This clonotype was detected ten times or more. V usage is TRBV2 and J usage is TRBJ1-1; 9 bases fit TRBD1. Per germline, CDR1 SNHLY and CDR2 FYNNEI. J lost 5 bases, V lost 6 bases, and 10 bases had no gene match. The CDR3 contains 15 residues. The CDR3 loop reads CASSLSDRGNTEAFF. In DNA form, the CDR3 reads TGTGCCAGCAGCCTTTCGGACAGGGGAAATACTGAAGCTTTCTTT.

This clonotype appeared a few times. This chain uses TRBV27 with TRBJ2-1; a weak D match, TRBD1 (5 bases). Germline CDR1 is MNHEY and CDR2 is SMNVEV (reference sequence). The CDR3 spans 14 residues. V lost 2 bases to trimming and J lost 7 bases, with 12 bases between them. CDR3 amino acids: CASSLQGLGNEQFF. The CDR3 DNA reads TGTGCCAGCAGTTTACAGGGTCTGGGGAATGAGCAGTTCTTC.

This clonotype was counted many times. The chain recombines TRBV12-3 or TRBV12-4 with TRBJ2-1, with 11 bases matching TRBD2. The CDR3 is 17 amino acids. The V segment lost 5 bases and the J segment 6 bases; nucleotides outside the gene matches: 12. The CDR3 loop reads CASSPRLISGRANEQFF. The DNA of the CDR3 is TGTGCCAGCAGTCCGCGGCTTATTAGCGGGAGGGCCAATGAGCAGTTCTTC.

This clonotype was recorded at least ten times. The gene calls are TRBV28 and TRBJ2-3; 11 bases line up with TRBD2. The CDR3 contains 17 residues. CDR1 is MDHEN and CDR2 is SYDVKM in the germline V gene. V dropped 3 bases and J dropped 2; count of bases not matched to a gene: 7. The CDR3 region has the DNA TGTGCCAGCAGTTTTCGGGGACTAGCGGACTACACAGATACGCAGTATTTT. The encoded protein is CASSFRGLADYTDTQYF.

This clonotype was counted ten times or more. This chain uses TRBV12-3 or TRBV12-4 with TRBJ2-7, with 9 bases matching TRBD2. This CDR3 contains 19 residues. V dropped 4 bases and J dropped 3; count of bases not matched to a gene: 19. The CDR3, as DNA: TGTGCCAGCAGTTCCGAACCGGGACTAGCCGTCCGGGCTAACTACGAGCAGTACTTC. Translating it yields CASSSEPGLAVRANYEQYF.

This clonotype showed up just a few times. CDR3 loop: CSVEGPPLSTGELFF. The CDR3 DNA reads as TGCAGCGTTGAAGGGCCCCCGCTCTCCACCGGGGAGCTGTTTTTT. The chain combines TRBV29-1 with TRBJ2-2, with D hard to call. V was pared by 1 base and J by 4 bases, with 13 bases between. There are 15 residues in the CDR3. The V gene's germline CDR1 is SQVTM and CDR2 ANQGSEA.

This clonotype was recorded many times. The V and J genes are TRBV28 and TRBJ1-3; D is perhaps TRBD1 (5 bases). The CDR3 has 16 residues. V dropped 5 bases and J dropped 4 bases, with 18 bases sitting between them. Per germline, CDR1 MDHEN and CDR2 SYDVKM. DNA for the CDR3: TGTGCCAGCAGTGGAAGCCGGGACGTCCAAGGAAACACCATATATTTT. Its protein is CASSGSRDVQGNTIYF. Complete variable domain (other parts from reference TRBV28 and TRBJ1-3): DVKVTQSSRYLVKRTGEKVFLECVQDMDHENMFWYRQDPGLGLRLIYFSYDVKMKEKGDIPEGYSVSREKKERFSLILESASTNQTSMYLCASSGSRDVQGNTIYFGEGSWLTVV.

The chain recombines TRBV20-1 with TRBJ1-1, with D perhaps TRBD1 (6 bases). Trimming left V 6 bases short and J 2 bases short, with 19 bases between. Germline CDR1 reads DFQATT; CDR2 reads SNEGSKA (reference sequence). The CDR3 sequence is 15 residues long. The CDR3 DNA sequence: TGCAGTGCCCCCCAATCGGACAGTCTCAACACTGAAGCTTTCTTT. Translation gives CSAPQSDSLNTEAFF.

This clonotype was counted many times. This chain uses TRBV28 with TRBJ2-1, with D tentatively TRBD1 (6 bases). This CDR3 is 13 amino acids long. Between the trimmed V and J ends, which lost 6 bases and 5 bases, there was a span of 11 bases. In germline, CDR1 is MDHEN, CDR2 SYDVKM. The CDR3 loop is CASSLGGDNEQFF. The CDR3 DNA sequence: TGTGCCAGCAGCTTAGGGGGAGACAATGAGCAGTTCTTC.

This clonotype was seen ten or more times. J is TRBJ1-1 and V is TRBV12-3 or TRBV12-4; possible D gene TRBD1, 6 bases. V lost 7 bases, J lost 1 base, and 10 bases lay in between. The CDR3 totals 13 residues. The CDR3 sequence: CASTGQPNTEAFF. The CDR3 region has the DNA TGTGCCAGCACCGGACAGCCGAACACTGAAGCTTTCTTT.

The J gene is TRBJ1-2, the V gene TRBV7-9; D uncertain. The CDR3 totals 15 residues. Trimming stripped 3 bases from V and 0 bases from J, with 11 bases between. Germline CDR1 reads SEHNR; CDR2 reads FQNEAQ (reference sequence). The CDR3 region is CASSLSRTSNYGYTF. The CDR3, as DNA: TGTGCCAGCAGCTTGAGCAGGACGTCTAACTATGGCTACACCTTC.

CDR3 in amino acids: CASSYPLGLAGAYEQYF. The CDR3 DNA follows: TGTGCCAGCAGTTACCCTTTGGGACTAGCGGGAGCCTACGAGCAGTACTTC. V is TRBV6-2 or TRBV6-3 and J is TRBJ2-7; 14 bases align to TRBD2. There are 17 residues in the CDR3. V was clipped by 2 bases and J by 2 bases; unmatched bases: 5. From germline, CDR1 is MNHEY and CDR2 SVGEGT.

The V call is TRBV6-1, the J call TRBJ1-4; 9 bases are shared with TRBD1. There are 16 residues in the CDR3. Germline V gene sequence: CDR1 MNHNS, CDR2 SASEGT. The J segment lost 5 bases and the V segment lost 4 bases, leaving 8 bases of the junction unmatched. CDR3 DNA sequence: TGTGCCAGCAGTGGGACTCCGGGACAGGGAAATGAAAAACTGTTTTTT. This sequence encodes CASSGTPGQGNEKLFF.

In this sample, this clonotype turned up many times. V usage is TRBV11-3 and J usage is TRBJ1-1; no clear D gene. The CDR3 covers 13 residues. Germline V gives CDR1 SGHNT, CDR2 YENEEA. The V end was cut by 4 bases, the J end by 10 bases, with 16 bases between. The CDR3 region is CASSSTQNRVAFF. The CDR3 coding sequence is TGTGCCAGCAGCTCGACCCAGAACCGAGTAGCTTTCTTT.